These 28 T cell receptor beta chains were all obtained from the same sample, sequenced in a study of control samples from healthy donors and cancer patients. Profiled with immunoSEQ multiplex PCR; TCRdb holds only in-frame clones, not every one. Of 150,000 to 200,000 clones listed, 90% are singletons. Specimen: blood. The receptors derive from a woman aged 45-65 years in good health.

For the CDR3, the DNA is TGTGCCAGCAGTATGTTGGCGGGAGGTCGGGAGACCCAGTACTTC. This gives the protein CASSMLAGGRETQYF. This chain connects TRBV27 to TRBJ2-5; TRBD2 matches at 8 bases. J was trimmed by 5 bases and V by 5 bases; bases with no gene match: 10. Germline V gene lookup returns CDR1 MNHEY and CDR2 SMNVEV (reference sequence). The CDR3 consists of 15 residues.

V gene TRBV29-1 combines with J gene TRBJ1-4; TRBD1 matches 8 bases. The CDR3 spans 13 residues. Per the germline V gene, CDR1 is SQVTM and CDR2 is ANQGSEA. The V gene end was trimmed by 4 bases and the J gene end by 12 bases; junction bases not matched to a gene: 10. The CDR3 region is CSVGDRTNVELFF. The CDR3, as DNA: TGCAGCGTTGGGGACAGGACTAATGTGGAACTGTTTTTT. The full variable domain, with the rest looked up from reference TRBV29-1 and TRBJ1-4, is SAVISQKPSRDICQRGTSLTIQCQVDSQVTMMFWYRQQPGQSLTLIATANQGSEATYESGFVIDKFPISRPNLTFSTLTVSNMSPEDSSIYLCSVGDRTNVELFFGSGTQLSVL.

In this sample, this clone turned up once. The rearrangement uses TRBV7-3 and TRBJ2-2; 7 bases map to TRBD1. V shed 5 bases and J 5 bases; nucleotides not matched to a gene: 8. CDR3 length equals 15 residues. Germline V gene sequence: CDR1 SGHTA, CDR2 FQGTGA. CDR3 DNA sequence: TGTGCCAGCAGCCAGGACAGGCTCTCAACCGGGGAGCTGTTTTTT. Protein product: CASSQDRLSTGELFF.

The chain uses TRBV6-2 or TRBV6-3 and TRBJ1-1; TRBD1 might be the D (6 bases). The CDR3 spans 15 residues. Germline V CDR1 and CDR2: MNHEY, SVGEGT. V was trimmed by 2 bases and J by 3 bases, leaving 13 bases between them. The CDR3 DNA reads as TGTGCCAGCAGTTACGGCGACAGGTCGGACACTGAAGCTTTCTTT. Translation: CASSYGDRSDTEAFF.

The chain is built from TRBV5-1 and TRBJ1-1; the D gene is possibly TRBD1 (6 bases). CDR3 length: 16 residues. CDR1 is SGHRS and CDR2 is YFSETQ in the germline V gene. V lost 5 bases, J lost 2 bases, and 19 bases lay in between. CDR3 sequence (DNA): TGCGCCAGCAGACTTGGGGGCGCCGGTAGTAACACTGAAGCTTTCTTT. Protein sequence: CASRLGGAGSNTEAFF.

The V and J genes are TRBV19 and TRBJ1-2; no firm D call. Trimming left V 5 bases short and J 3 bases short, with 10 bases between. Germline assignment: CDR1 LNHDA and CDR2 SQIVND (reference sequence). The CDR3 has 13 residues. The CDR3 coding sequence is TGTGCCAGTAGTTCGCGGGGTCACTATGGCTACACCTTC. It is translated as CASSSRGHYGYTF.

DNA for the CDR3: TGCAGTGCTCTGGACGGTGAAGCTTTCTTT. It yields the protein CSALDGEAFF. The chain couples TRBV20-1 to TRBJ1-1; D uncertain. V lost 5 bases to trimming and J lost 7 bases, with 8 bases between them. CDR1 and CDR2 from the germline V gene are DFQATT and SNEGSKA (reference sequence). The CDR3 has 10 residues.

This clone showed up just once. The chain has TRBV6-4 and TRBJ2-7; 9 nucleotides align to TRBD2. The CDR3 is 14 amino acids. Germline CDR1 and CDR2: MRHNA and SNTAGT. V lost 6 bases and J lost 3; bases outside the gene matches: 6. The chain's CDR3 is CASRRLAEVYEQYF. CDR3 bases: TGTGCCAGCAGGAGACTAGCGGAGGTCTACGAGCAGTACTTC.

The chain carries TRBV28 and TRBJ2-7, with D perhaps assigned TRBD1 or TRBD2 (5 bases each). Germline V lookup: CDR1 MDHEN, CDR2 SYDVKM. The germline V and J ends were trimmed by 2 bases and 3 bases, with 17 bases remaining between them. The length of the CDR3 is 16 residues. The CDR3 DNA follows: TGTGCCAGCAGTTTAGGGGACGGGGAGATCTACTACGAGCAGTACTTC. It encodes CASSLGDGEIYYEQYF.

This chain links TRBV12-3 or TRBV12-4 with TRBJ2-3; possibly TRBD2 for D (5 bases). V was clipped by 6 bases and J by 1 base, with 5 bases between them. The CDR3 contains 12 residues. As DNA, the CDR3 is TGTGCCAGCAGGCGGGGCACAGATACGCAGTATTTT. It codes for CASRRGTDTQYF.

The rearrangement joins TRBV24-1 to TRBJ2-1, with D possibly TRBD2 on 6 matching bases. Trimming stripped 10 bases from V and 0 bases from J, with 15 bases between. Germline CDR1 KGHDR, CDR2 SFDVKD. The CDR3 is 15 residues long. This chain's CDR3 is CATARDSSSYNEQFF. The CDR3 DNA reads TGTGCCACGGCCCGGGACTCAAGCTCCTACAATGAGCAGTTCTTC.

The chain couples TRBV15 to TRBJ2-7; TRBD2 is a possible D gene (5 bases). The germline gives CDR1 LNHNV, CDR2 YYDKDF (reference sequence). The CDR3 totals 12 residues. V shed 0 bases and J shed 9 bases, with 9 bases lying between them. This chain's CDR3 is CATSRDLLGQYF. CDR3 coding DNA: TGTGCCACCAGCAGAGATTTACTAGGGCAGTACTTC.

This chain uses TRBV4-1 with TRBJ1-1; tentatively, D is TRBD1 (5 bases). V was trimmed by 1 base and J by 2 bases, leaving 14 bases between them. This CDR3 is 16 amino acids long. Germline values: CDR1 MGHRA, CDR2 YSYEKL. The CDR3 coding sequence is TGCGCCAGCAGCCAAGCTAGGGGAGGGATAAACACTGAAGCTTTCTTT. It encodes CASSQARGGINTEAFF.

The chain couples TRBV7-2 to TRBJ2-6; D is uncertain. CDR3 length: 14 residues. Looked up from germline, CDR1 is SGHTA and CDR2 is FQGNSA. V was shortened by 5 bases and J by 1 base, with 6 bases between the two germline ends. The CDR3 region has the DNA TGTGCCAGCAGCCCGGTATCTGGGGCCAACGTCCTGACTTTC. Its protein is CASSPVSGANVLTF.

The chain has TRBV2 and TRBJ1-3, with D tentatively TRBD1 (5 bases). Germline V gene lookup returns CDR1 SNHLY and CDR2 FYNNEI. V was shortened by 9 bases and J by 4 bases, with 13 bases between the two germline ends. The CDR3 covers 13 residues. The CDR3 sequence is CARQEATGNTIYF. The CDR3 DNA follows: TGTGCCAGACAGGAAGCGACCGGAAACACCATATATTTT.

The rearrangement links TRBV3-1 (or the pseudogene TRBV3-2) to TRBJ2-3, with TRBD2 matching over 8 bases. The length of the CDR3 is 15 residues. Germline V gene sequence: CDR1 LGHDT, CDR2 YNNKEL (reference sequence). With 1 base clipped from V and 5 bases from J, the junction kept 5 bases outside the gene matches. For the CDR3, the DNA is TGTGCCAGCAGCCAAGTCGGGGGGGCTAAAGATACGCAGTATTTT. Its translation is CASSQVGGAKDTQYF.

With regard to this clone: Different DNA sequences within this sample yield the same CDR3. The V and J genes are TRBV20-1 and TRBJ1-1; unclear D gene. Germline assignment: CDR1 DFQATT and CDR2 SNEGSKA (reference sequence). The CDR3 contains 11 residues. Trimming took off 3 bases at V and 5 bases at J, with 7 bases between the two ends. CDR3 DNA sequence: TGCAGTGCTAGGGCAGGAACTGAAGCTTTCTTT. Translating gives CSARAGTEAFF.

The V and J genes are TRBV11-3 and TRBJ2-3; D ambiguous. Looked up from germline, CDR1 is SGHNT and CDR2 is YENEEA. V lost 5 bases, J lost 4 bases, and 10 bases lay in between. The CDR3 is 13 amino acids. Here the CDR3 reads CASSRGRSDTQYF. The CDR3 DNA sequence: TGTGCCAGCAGCCGCGGACGGTCAGATACGCAGTATTTT.

The V gene is TRBV10-3, the J gene TRBJ2-5; 7 positions match TRBD2. J gave up 3 bases and V 4 bases, and 8 bases lay outside the gene matches. This CDR3 has 15 amino acids. CDR1 is ENHRY and CDR2 is SYGVKD in the germline V gene. CDR3 in amino acids: CAISVMGLAEETQYF. CDR3 nucleotides: TGTGCCATCAGTGTAATGGGGCTAGCGGAAGAGACCCAGTACTTC.

The chain is built from TRBV5-6 and TRBJ2-7, with D possibly being TRBD2 (6 bases). This CDR3 has 14 amino acids. Germline lookup yields CDR1 SGHDT and CDR2 YYEEEE. V lost 0 bases to trimming and J lost 6 bases, with 13 bases between them. In DNA, the CDR3 is TGTGCCAGCAGCTTGGGACCCCGGGGGTTCGAGCAGTACTTC. This sequence encodes CASSLGPRGFEQYF.

V gene TRBV11-3 combines with J gene TRBJ2-7; 14 bases align to TRBD2. There are 15 residues in the CDR3. Trimming at V came to 5 bases and at J to 4 bases, leaving 4 bases not matched to a gene. In germline, CDR1 is SGHNT, CDR2 YENEEA. The CDR3 DNA follows: TGTGCCAGCAGCCTGACTAGCGGGAGGGAGTACGAGCAGTACTTC. It yields the protein CASSLTSGREYEQYF.

V and J are TRBV28 and TRBJ2-7; 7 nucleotides align to TRBD1. The CDR3 is 14 amino acids. CDR1 and CDR2 (germline): MDHEN, SYDVKM. After removal of 8 bases from V and 2 bases from J, the junction contained 9 bases not matched to a gene. The CDR3 is CASVEGAETYEQYF. CDR3 in DNA: TGTGCCAGCGTCGAGGGGGCTGAGACCTACGAGCAGTACTTC.

The CDR3 DNA is TGTGCCAGCAGCCCCCGGGTAGCGGGAGTCAATGAGCAGTTCTTC. This gives the protein CASSPRVAGVNEQFF. The gene calls are TRBV9 and TRBJ2-1; 9 bases match TRBD2. The CDR3 is 15 amino acids. In germline, CDR1 is SGDLS, CDR2 YYNGEE. Unmatched junction bases numbered 8, after V lost 4 bases and J lost 6 bases.

This clone was recorded only once. CDR3 protein: CASGVSDRAFYEQYF. The CDR3 DNA sequence: TGTGCTAGTGGGGTTTCAGACAGGGCCTTCTACGAGCAGTACTTC. The V call is TRBV12-5, the J call TRBJ2-7; 7 nucleotides line up with TRBD1. The germline V gene encodes CDR1 LGHNT and CDR2 FRNRAP. V shed 6 bases, J shed 3 bases, and the junction held 11 bases outside the gene matches. The CDR3 contains 15 residues.

This clone was seen just once. This chain uses TRBV29-1 with TRBJ1-2; D uncertain. From germline, CDR1 is SQVTM and CDR2 ANQGSEA. There are 14 residues in the CDR3. V lost 4 bases to trimming and J lost 0 bases, with 12 bases between them. The CDR3 DNA reads as TGCAGCGTTGTGAAGACGGCGGCTAACTATGGCTACACCTTC. It yields the protein CSVVKTAANYGYTF.

This sequence joins TRBV3-1 (or the pseudogene TRBV3-2) and TRBJ1-1; D possibly corresponds to TRBD1 (6 bases). The germline V gene has CDR1 LGHDT and CDR2 YNNKEL (reference sequence). V dropped 2 bases and J dropped 2 bases, with 15 bases sitting between them. This CDR3 region has 16 residues. The CDR3 DNA reads as TGTGCCAGCAGCCAATGGGGGGCGCGGGGAAACACTGAAGCTTTCTTT. This sequence encodes CASSQWGARGNTEAFF.

This clone was seen a handful of times. The rearrangement joins TRBV5-4 to TRBJ2-1; 8 bases agree with TRBD2. The CDR3 contains 16 residues. Germline lookup yields CDR1 SGHNT and CDR2 YYREEE (reference sequence). V shed 4 bases and J 0 bases; nucleotides not matched to a gene: 6. The CDR3 coding sequence is TGTGCCAGCAGCCGGGCGGGGGGTAGCTCCTACAATGAGCAGTTCTTC. Translating it yields CASSRAGGSSYNEQFF.

This chain connects TRBV27 to TRBJ2-5; D may be TRBD2 (6 bases). The V end lost 8 bases, the J end lost 5 bases, and 15 bases lay between the germline ends. The CDR3 length is 13 residues. Germline V gene data show CDR1 as MNHEY and CDR2 as SMNVEV (reference sequence). DNA for the CDR3: TGTGCCAGCGGCTGGGGGGTCGGTGAGACCCAGTACTTC. It yields the protein CASGWGVGETQYF.